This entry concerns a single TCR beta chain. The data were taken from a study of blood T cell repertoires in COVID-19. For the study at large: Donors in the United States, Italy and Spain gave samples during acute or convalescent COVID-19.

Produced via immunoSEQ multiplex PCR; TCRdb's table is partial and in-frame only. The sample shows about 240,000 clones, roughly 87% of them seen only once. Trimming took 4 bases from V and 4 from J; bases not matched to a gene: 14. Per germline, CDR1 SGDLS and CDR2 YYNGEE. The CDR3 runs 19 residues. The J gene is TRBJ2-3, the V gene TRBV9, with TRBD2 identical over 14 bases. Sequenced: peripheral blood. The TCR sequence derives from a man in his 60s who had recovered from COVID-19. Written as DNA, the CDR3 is TGTGCCAGCAGCCCACAGTTGAGGACTAGCGGGGGGAGGGCAGATACGCAGTATTTT. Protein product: CASSPQLRTSGGRADTQYF.